The present T cell receptor beta chain was sequenced within a study of blood T cell repertoires in COVID-19. Germline lookup yields CDR1 KGHSH and CDR2 LQKENI. Trimming shortened V by 2 bases and J by 0 bases, and 14 bases separated the two germline ends. The CDR3 is made up of 17 amino acids. Data came from immunoSEQ multiplex PCR; TCRdb stores just in-frame clones and leaves some out. The sample contains 310,000 or so clones, about four fifths of which appear only once. Input material: peripheral blood. V is TRBV18 and J is TRBJ2-1, with D unresolved. The clonotype comes from a woman between 50 and 59 years old with acute or convalescent COVID-19. CDR3 nucleotide sequence: TGTGCCAGCTCACCATCGAGACTCACCAGCTCCTACAATGAGCAGTTCTTC. This sequence encodes CASSPSRLTSSYNEQFF.